The sequence of this T cell receptor beta chain was determined in a study of cytomegalovirus exposure and HLA in healthy donors (dated by TCRdb to the late 2010s). Broadly, across the study: In an earlier analysis of under 750 of the donors, 250 to 350 Gb of sequence data and 100 million or so unique TCR beta sequences from some 170 million T cells were reported. Class I and class II HLA loci were covered by the typing at four-digit resolution. The study combined high-throughput TCR immunosequencing, statistical association of individual TCRs with disease status, and machine learning to predict cytomegalovirus infection status. The later analysis used no new phenotypic data to find candidate immune exposures, relying instead on TCR beta sequences and their occurrence across donors. The study aimed to test whether cataloging public T cell receptors could reveal signatures of past pathogen exposure. An early release that covered roughly 600 HLA-typed donors contained approximately 300 gigabases of sequencing data and around 80 million unique TCR sequences. To study patterns of TCR occurrence, a later analysis re-analyzed previously published TCR beta repertoires from 700 or so donors and added high-resolution HLA genotyping. Every repertoire in the discovery cohort had been generated on one and the same sequencing platform. A later genetic analysis took genome-wide SNP genotypes for about 55% of the roughly 700 donors and used that subset as a discovery cohort. An earlier analysis of several hundred of the donors applied high-throughput TCR beta sequencing to assess whether each TCR beta V gene segment acted as functional or pseudogenic. The number of donors typed differed by locus, with about 620-630 for A, B, C, DRB1 and DQB1, around 500 for DQA1, 600 to 610 for DPA1, and 400 to 490 for DPB1. Using immunosequencing, the study profiled T cell repertoires from roughly 650 subjects and related those repertoires to cytomegalovirus serostatus. Among about 360 genotyped donors of the cohort, an average of roughly 240,000 unique TCR beta nucleotide sequences were sequenced per donor, about a sixth of them non-productive. In addition to the first cohort of approximately 650 subjects, a separate validation cohort of 100 to 150 different subjects was used. Alongside the repertoire data, information on donor age, sex, ethnicity and CMV serostatus was compiled. Roughly 5 DR-DQ haplotypes were handled as single units for association and clustering, since linkage in the cohort was strong. Of the roughly 400 genotyped donors, 65% to 90% were placed in the genetic ancestry cluster associated with self-reported Caucasian donors. Paper-wide results and their limitations: The study listed 150 to 200 TCR beta chains as associated with cytomegalovirus. In a later genetic analysis, fewer N-insertions in productive TCRs were reported among donors in an Asian-associated ancestry cluster than the approximately 670-donor mean. When HLA alleles, especially DR and DQ, strongly co-occurred, TCR associations were difficult to assign to individual alleles. In a later analysis, about 16,000 TCR beta sequences were associated with specific HLA alleles at a false discovery rate of 0.05. A later analysis found that most CMV-associated TCR beta chains appeared HLA-restricted, with HLA associations seemingly driven largely by CMV exposure. The sequencing pipeline was judged likely to have produced a cluster of highly shared sequence variants as a technical artifact. In a later analysis, several top co-occurrence clusters were reported to appear linked to parvovirus B19, influenza, CMV and Epstein-Barr virus. A later analysis found that HLA-associated TCR beta chains were more clonally expanded and had lower generation probabilities than equally common non-associated chains. Some IMGT-functional V segments, including TRBV6-2 and TRBV6-3, could not be told apart with the 87-base-pair reads, so those segments were excluded. Seventeen rarely observed V segments, including chromosome 9 orphons, were excluded from the earlier analysis of about 600 of the donors because counts were too low. In vitro tests confirmed that three of the cytomegalovirus-associated TCR beta chains recognize cytomegalovirus antigens. In an earlier analysis of approximately 590 of the donors, most TCR beta V segments were observed in productive rearrangements about 90% or about 30% of the time, broadly matching IMGT annotations. Presence/absence analyses assumed roughly uniform sequencing depth across donors, an assumption that may not hold. In a later analysis, the rate of TCR association differed among HLA loci, with DRB1 alleles having the most associated TCRs and HLA-C alleles having the fewest. Only TCR beta chains were sequenced in this cohort, and the absence of alpha or paired-chain data limited detectable features. A later genetic analysis associated a missense DCLRE1C variant with V-gene and J-gene trimming of TCR beta chains, and an independent cohort replicated the association. It was suggested by the authors that the approach could potentially be generalized to other disease states and immunological phenotypes. The classifier was reported to diagnose cytomegalovirus status with high specificity and sensitivity in both the original cohort and the validation cohort. Because some donors lacked HLA typing at each locus, the association tests relied only on the typed subset. CMV serostatus was the only immune exposure information available for the cohort. Linkage disequilibrium might explain the correlated functional status among segregating V segments, but an unknown experimental factor could not be excluded. While some public TCRs were present in many individuals, most TCR sequences turned up only very rarely across donors. A further reported finding was that TCR beta sequences accurately predicted the HLA-A and HLA-B alleles for most subjects in the first cohort.

The protocol used for the library was the immunoSEQ multiplex PCR assay. A mixture of 60 forward primers for TCR Vbeta segments and 13 reverse primers for TCR Jbeta segments was used in the multiplex PCR. Amplification of the CDR3 region of rearranged TCR beta genes was performed with a multiplex PCR assay on genomic DNA. Amplified TCR beta libraries were sequenced as 87-base-pair reads on the Illumina HiSeq System. From the authors' description of their analysis: Across the roughly 700 repertoires, a later analysis counted 75 million to 90 million unique TCR beta chains, around 11 million of which were shared by at least two donors. Raw reads were error-corrected and collapsed into unique sequences by a nearest-neighbor algorithm in which closely related sequences were merged to remove PCR and sequencing errors. To assign V, D and J gene segments, CDR3 sequences were aligned to IMGT reference sequences. For a sequence to be retained, a match of at least six nucleotides to both a V gene segment and a J gene segment was required. Rearrangements were called productive when the CDR3 lacked stop codons and stayed in frame with V and J; all others were non-productive. CDR3 was defined according to IMGT convention as the region running from the second conserved V-encoded cysteine to the conserved J-encoded phenylalanine. The earlier analysis of some 550 of the donors excluded any sequence lacking an unambiguous match to a single V gene segment. An earlier analysis of a few hundred of the donors classified V segments as functional when productive rearrangements were above 56.7% and as segregating when the standard deviation between donors was above 5%. A statistical classification framework was developed to diagnose cytomegalovirus status using the catalog of TCR beta chain sequences. V and J gene assignment, in a later analysis, came from comparing TCR nucleotide sequences with IMGT/GENE-DB human TR gene sequences. The TCRdist pipeline was used in a later analysis to assign CDR3 sequences and most-parsimonious VDJ recombination scenarios. In a later analysis, every TCR beta chain was defined by the combination of its CDR3 amino acid sequence and its V-gene family, and reads without a unique V-gene family were dropped. To address suspected cross-contamination and a sequencing artifact, a later analysis removed 592 highly shared, low-generation-probability nucleotide sequences. In a later analysis, a clonal expansion index for each public chain was calculated from normalized within-repertoire ranks of inferred template counts. In a later analysis, generation probabilities were computed with a VDJ recombination model fitted to out-of-frame rearrangements, and the resulting probabilities were checked against IGoR. In a later analysis, hypergeometric tests were used to score TCR-TCR, TCR-HLA and TCR-CMV co-occurrence, with a repertoire-size bias correction applied to TCR pairs. False discovery rates were estimated in a later analysis by permuting HLA or CMV assignments 20 times. In a later analysis, co-occurring TCRs were grouped using DBSCAN, with TCRdist sequence similarity added in when clustering inside HLA-allele-positive subsets. Repertoires with fewer than 30,000 or more than 120,000 public chains, plus five repertoires with anomalous nucleotide sharing, were excluded from co-occurrence clustering. In TCRdb, the immuneACCESS table is reduced to in-frame sequences with V and J assigned. These tables do not hold every clone; where another copy was compared, an unresolved V gene accounts for under half, and the others remain unexplained. V and J calls and clone size are those listed in that table; D and trimming were worked out from the DNA. Present in this sample are about 170,000 clones, over 80% of which were seen just once. About 5% of the sample lies in the top ten.

In total, fewer than 750 healthy bone marrow donors made up the cohort. At the time of sampling, all cohort members were nominally healthy, though unrecorded immune exposures were likely present. The donor tested CMV seropositive, placing the donor among the 250 to 350 seropositive members of the cohort. Each donor provided a peripheral blood sample, and peripheral blood mononuclear cells were used for TCR beta sequencing. Genomic DNA was extracted from the blood cell samples with the Qiagen DNeasy Blood Extraction Kit. This clone was counted only a few times. Its antigen is still unknown. Base qualities are not provided; no much larger clone lies one nucleotide away. V is cut by 4 bases and J by 1 base, and the space between the germline ends is 8 bases. From a lookup of the germline V gene (reference sequence), CDR1 and CDR2 are LNHDA and SQIVND. The CDR3 goes from the cysteine to the phenylalanine over 14 residues. The DNA shown is the 42-base CDR3, in frame from base 1.

The source material was PBMCs. The receptor was derived from a woman between 45 and 65 years old in good health and CMV-seropositive. The rearrangement joined TRBV19 to TRBJ1-5; tentative D gene TRBD1, with 5 bases matching. The DNA reads TGTGCCAGTAGTAGCGGGGGGAGCAATCAGCCCCAGCATTTT. This codes for CASSSGGSNQPQHF.